This passage covers 17 T cell receptor beta chains from one sample sequenced in a study of blood T cell repertoires in COVID-19. The assay was immunoSEQ multiplex PCR, and TCRdb's table has in-frame clones only and misses some. The sample carries 43,000 or so clones, around 82% recorded once. Sequenced material: peripheral blood. These TCRs come from a woman over 75 with acute or convalescent COVID-19.

This chain uses TRBV4-1 with TRBJ1-1; 9 positions agree with TRBD1. CDR1 is MGHRA and CDR2 is YSYEKL in the germline V gene. The CDR3 totals 17 residues. The V and J ends lost 5 bases and 5 bases, in that order; junction bases with no gene match: 15. The CDR3 nucleotides read TGCGCCAGCAGCTTTCAGTCGGGACAGGGCTTAGGGACTGAAGCTTTCTTT. Translating gives CASSFQSGQGLGTEAFF.

V and J are TRBV19 and TRBJ2-1; 8 bases are shared with TRBD1. Per the germline V gene, CDR1 is LNHDA and CDR2 is SQIVND (reference sequence). This CDR3 spans 14 amino acids. J gave up 8 bases and V 3 bases, and 6 bases lay outside the gene matches. The CDR3 DNA sequence: TGTGCCAGTAGTATCCGGGCGACAGGGGATGAGCAGTTCTTC. Protein: CASSIRATGDEQFF.

The J gene is TRBJ1-3, the V gene TRBV7-6; maybe TRBD1 (6 bases). V lost 5 bases to trimming and J lost 0 bases, with 14 bases between them. Germline-derived CDR1 and CDR2 are SGHVS and FNYEAQ. CDR3 length: 16 residues. The CDR3 DNA follows: TGTGCCAGCAGCCGGACAGCCGTTCCCTCTGGAAACACCATATATTTT. Its protein is CASSRTAVPSGNTIYF.

The count of this clone is one. J is TRBJ1-2 and V is TRBV29-1; TRBD1 agrees at 8 bases. From germline, CDR1 is SQVTM and CDR2 ANQGSEA. The CDR3 extends over 13 amino acids. Trimming cost V 6 bases and J 8 bases; bases outside gene matches: 11. The CDR3 bases are TGCAGCGTCGCCAATCAGGGGGCGGAGGGCTACACCTTC. It codes for CSVANQGAEGYTF.

The chain employs TRBV10-3 and TRBJ2-1; the match to TRBD2 covers 10 bases. Germline-derived CDR1 and CDR2 are ENHRY and SYGVKD. Trimming cost V 0 bases and J 4 bases; bases outside gene matches: 3. This CDR3 spans 16 amino acids. The CDR3 sequence is CAISESVAGGYNEQFF. The CDR3 DNA reads as TGTGCCATCAGTGAGTCGGTAGCGGGGGGATACAATGAGCAGTTCTTC.

The chain has TRBV7-9 and TRBJ1-6; D call uncertain. This CDR3 contains 14 residues. The V end was cut by 5 bases, the J end by 9 bases, with 14 bases between. Germline V CDR1 and CDR2: SEHNR, FQNEAQ (reference sequence). The CDR3, as DNA: TGTGCCAGCAGCCTCGGCCCCGGAGGTTCACCCCTCCACTTT. This gives the protein CASSLGPGGSPLHF.

The genes are TRBV10-3 and TRBJ2-7; TRBD1 aligns across 9 bases. CDR3 length: 14 residues. Germline assignment: CDR1 ENHRY and CDR2 SYGVKD. V was clipped by 9 bases and J by 7 bases; unmatched bases: 13. The CDR3 DNA sequence: TGTGCCATGGGGGGACAGGGCCGTGCAGGGGAGCAGTACTTC. Amino acids: CAMGGQGRAGEQYF.

This clone is a singleton in its sample. This chain uses TRBV18 with TRBJ2-3; D perhaps matches TRBD2 (6 bases). The V gene's germline CDR1 is KGHSH and CDR2 LQKENI. The CDR3 consists of 15 residues. V was trimmed by 6 bases and J by 2 bases, leaving 15 bases between them. The CDR3 sequence: CASSHARDFTDTQYF. DNA of the CDR3: TGTGCCAGCTCCCACGCCCGGGACTTCACAGATACGCAGTATTTT.

The chain employs TRBV11-2 and TRBJ1-4; the match to TRBD1 covers 7 bases. J was trimmed by 4 bases and V by 5 bases; bases with no gene match: 19. This CDR3 has 19 amino acids. The V gene's germline CDR1 is SGHAT and CDR2 FQNNGV. The CDR3: CASSLPAARGMVGNEKLFF. DNA for the CDR3: TGTGCCAGCAGCCTTCCGGCGGCCAGGGGGATGGTGGGTAATGAAAAACTGTTTTTT.

This clone appeared a single time. The chain combines TRBV19 with TRBJ1-4; 7 bases match TRBD1. This CDR3 is built from 14 residues. J gave up 5 bases and V 8 bases, and 8 bases lay outside the gene matches. Germline loops: CDR1 LNHDA, CDR2 SQIVND (reference sequence). CDR3 coding DNA: TGTGCCAGTGAAGCCGGGACAGCAAATGAAAAACTGTTTTTT. Translated, it gives CASEAGTANEKLFF.

The genes are TRBV6-5 and TRBJ1-1; D not resolved. V gave up 7 bases and J gave up 6 bases, with 12 bases separating them. There are 12 residues in the CDR3. CDR1 and CDR2 from the germline V gene are MNHEY and SVGAGI. The CDR3 coding sequence is TGTGCCAGCACGAGGTACCGGGCTGAAGCTTTCTTT. Residues: CASTRYRAEAFF.

The chain couples TRBV19 to TRBJ1-4; possible D gene TRBD1, 6 bases. The CDR3 has 15 residues. Trimming shortened V by 6 bases and J by 3 bases, and 14 bases separated the two germline ends. Germline-derived CDR1 and CDR2 are LNHDA and SQIVND (reference sequence). CDR3 sequence reads: CASSKNGQPNEKLFF. The CDR3 DNA sequence: TGTGCCAGTAGCAAAAATGGACAGCCTAATGAAAAACTGTTTTTT.

This clone was counted only a few times. The CDR3 reads CASSNTVNTEAFF. As DNA, the CDR3 is TGTGCCAGCAGCAACACAGTGAACACTGAAGCTTTCTTT. This chain joins TRBV25-1 and TRBJ1-1; no clear D gene. In germline, CDR1 is MGHDK, CDR2 SYGVNS. V was pared by 6 bases and J by 0 bases, with 8 bases between. The CDR3 has 13 amino acids.

Concerning this clone: Its ends do not fully match the called genes, so a read error is possible. This chain links TRBV24-1 with TRBJ2-3; 7 positions match TRBD1. The CDR3 runs to 17 residues. CDR1 is KGHDR and CDR2 is SFDVKD in the germline V gene. Written as DNA, the CDR3 is TGTGCCACCTGTGAACCCAACCGCGACAGGGTCACAGATACGCAGTATTTT. Translating gives CATCEPNRDRVTDTQYF.

This rearrangement joins TRBV5-6 to TRBJ2-7, with a weak D call TRBD1 (6 bases). The CDR3 runs 14 residues. Per the germline V gene, CDR1 is SGHDT and CDR2 is YYEEEE. V lost 0 bases to trimming and J lost 3 bases, with 10 bases between them. The CDR3 nucleotides read TGTGCCAGCAGCTTGGCAGGGGCTAACTACGAGCAGTACTTC. It is translated as CASSLAGANYEQYF.

This chain connects TRBV7-2 to TRBJ2-1; 7 nucleotides line up with TRBD2. The CDR3 is 15 amino acids. The germline gives CDR1 SGHTA, CDR2 FQGNSA. Losses at the gene ends were 5 bases for V and 6 bases for J; bases not matched to a gene: 10. CDR3 in amino acids: CASSPRVRGTNEQFF. In DNA form, the CDR3 reads TGTGCCAGCAGCCCCCGTGTGCGGGGGACCAATGAGCAGTTCTTC. Drawing the rest from reference TRBV7-2 and TRBJ2-1, the complete variable domain is GAGVSQSPSNKVTEKGKDVELRCDPISGHTALYWYRQSLGQGLEFLIYFQGNSAPDKSGLPSDRFSAERTGGSVSTLTIQRTQQEDSAVYLCASSPRVRGTNEQFFGPGTRLTVL.

CDR3 nucleotide sequence: TGTGCCAGCAGCAAAGACCGGAAGACAGATTGGGGATATAGCAATCAGCCCCAGCATTTT. Its protein is CASSKDRKTDWGYSNQPQHF. J is TRBJ1-5 and V is TRBV6-6; D possibly corresponds to TRBD1 (5 bases). Trimming removed 6 bases from V and 0 bases from J, with 27 bases in between. CDR1 and CDR2 (germline): MNHNY, SVGAGI (reference sequence). The CDR3 is 20 residues long.